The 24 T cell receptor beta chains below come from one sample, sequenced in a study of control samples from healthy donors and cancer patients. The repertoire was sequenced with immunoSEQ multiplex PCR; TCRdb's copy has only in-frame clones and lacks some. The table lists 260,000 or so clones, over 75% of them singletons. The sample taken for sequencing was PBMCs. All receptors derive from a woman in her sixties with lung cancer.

CDR3 coding DNA: TGTGCCAGCAGTGAATCGTCGGGGGCAGGCTACGAGCAGTACTTC. It codes for CASSESSGAGYEQYF. This chain joins TRBV2 and TRBJ2-7; D assignment may be TRBD1 or TRBD2 (6 bases each). The V and J ends lost 2 bases and 3 bases respectively, with 14 bases between them. CDR3 length equals 15 residues. Germline CDR1 SNHLY, CDR2 FYNNEI.

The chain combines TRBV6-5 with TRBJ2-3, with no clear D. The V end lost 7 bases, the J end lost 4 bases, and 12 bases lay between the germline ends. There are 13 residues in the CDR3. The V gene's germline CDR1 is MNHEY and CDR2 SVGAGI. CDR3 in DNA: TGTGCCAGCATGACGGCCGGCGCAGATACGCAGTATTTT. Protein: CASMTAGADTQYF.

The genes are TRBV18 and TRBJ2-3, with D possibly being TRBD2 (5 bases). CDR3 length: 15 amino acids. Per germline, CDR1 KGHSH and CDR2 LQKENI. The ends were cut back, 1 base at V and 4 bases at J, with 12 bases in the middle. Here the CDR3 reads CASSPLGVASDTQYF. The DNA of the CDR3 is TGTGCCAGCTCACCACTCGGGGTAGCTTCAGATACGCAGTATTTT.

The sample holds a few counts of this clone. CDR3 sequence: CASRPGDSNQPQHF. Written as DNA, the CDR3 is TGTGCCAGCCGGCCCGGGGATAGCAATCAGCCCCAGCATTTT. The chain has TRBV2 and TRBJ1-5, with D uncertain. Germline V gene lookup returns CDR1 SNHLY and CDR2 FYNNEI. The V and J ends lost 8 bases and 0 bases respectively, with 11 bases between them. CDR3 length: 14 amino acids.

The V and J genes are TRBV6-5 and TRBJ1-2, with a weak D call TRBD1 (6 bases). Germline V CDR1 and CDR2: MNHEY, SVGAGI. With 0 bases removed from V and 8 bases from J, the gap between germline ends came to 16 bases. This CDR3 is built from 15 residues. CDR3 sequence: CASSYSGGGVKGYTF. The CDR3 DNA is TGTGCCAGCAGTTACTCAGGGGGTGGTGTGAAGGGCTACACCTTC.

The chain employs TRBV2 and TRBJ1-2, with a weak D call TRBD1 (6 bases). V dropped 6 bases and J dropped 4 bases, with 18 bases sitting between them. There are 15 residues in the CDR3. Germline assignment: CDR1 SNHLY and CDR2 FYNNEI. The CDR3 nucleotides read TGTGCCAGCAGCCCCGGACAGCTGGGGCCCTATGGCTACACCTTC. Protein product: CASSPGQLGPYGYTF.

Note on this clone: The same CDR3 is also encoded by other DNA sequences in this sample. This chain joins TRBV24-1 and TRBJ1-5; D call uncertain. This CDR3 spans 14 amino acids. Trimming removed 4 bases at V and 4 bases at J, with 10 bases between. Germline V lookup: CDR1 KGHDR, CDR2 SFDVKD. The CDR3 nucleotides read TGTGCCACCAGTGAAGGGAGGGAAAATCAGCCCCAGCATTTT. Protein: CATSEGRENQPQHF.

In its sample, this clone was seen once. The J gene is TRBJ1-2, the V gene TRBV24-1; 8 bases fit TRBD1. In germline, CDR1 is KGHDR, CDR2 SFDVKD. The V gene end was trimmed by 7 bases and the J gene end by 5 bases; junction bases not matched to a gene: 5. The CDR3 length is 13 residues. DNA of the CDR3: TGTGCCACCAGCGCCCAGGGGGCGTATGGCTACACCTTC. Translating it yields CATSAQGAYGYTF.

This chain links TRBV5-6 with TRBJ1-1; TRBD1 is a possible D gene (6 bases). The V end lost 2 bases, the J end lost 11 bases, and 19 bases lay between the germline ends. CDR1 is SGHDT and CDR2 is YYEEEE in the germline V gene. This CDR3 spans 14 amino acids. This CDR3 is CASSFTGHGSVAFF. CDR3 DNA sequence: TGTGCCAGCAGCTTCACGGGACATGGGTCCGTCGCTTTCTTT.

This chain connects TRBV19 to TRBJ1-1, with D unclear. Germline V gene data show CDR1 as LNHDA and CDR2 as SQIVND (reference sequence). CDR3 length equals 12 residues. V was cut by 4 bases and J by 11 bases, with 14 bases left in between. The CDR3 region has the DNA TGTGCCAGTAGTACTACGGGTGAGGTGGCTTTCTTT. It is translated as CASSTTGEVAFF.

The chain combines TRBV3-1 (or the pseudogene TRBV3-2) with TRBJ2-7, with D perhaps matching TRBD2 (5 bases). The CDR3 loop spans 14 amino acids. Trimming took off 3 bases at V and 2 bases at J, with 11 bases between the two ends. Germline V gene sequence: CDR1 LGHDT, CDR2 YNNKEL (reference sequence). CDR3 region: CASSHTRETYEQYF. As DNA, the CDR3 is TGTGCCAGCAGCCATACTAGGGAAACCTACGAGCAGTACTTC.

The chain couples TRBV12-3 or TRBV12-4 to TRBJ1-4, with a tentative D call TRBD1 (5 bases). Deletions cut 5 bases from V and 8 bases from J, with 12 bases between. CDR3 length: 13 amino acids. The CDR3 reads CASSRQGKEKLFF. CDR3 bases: TGTGCCAGCAGTCGGCAGGGAAAAGAAAAACTGTTTTTT.

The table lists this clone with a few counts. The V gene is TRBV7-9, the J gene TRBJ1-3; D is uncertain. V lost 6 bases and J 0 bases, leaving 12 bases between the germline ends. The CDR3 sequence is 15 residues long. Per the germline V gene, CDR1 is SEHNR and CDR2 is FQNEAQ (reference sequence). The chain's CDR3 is CASSKDVRSGNTIYF. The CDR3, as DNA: TGTGCCAGCAGTAAGGACGTGCGCTCTGGAAACACCATATATTTT.

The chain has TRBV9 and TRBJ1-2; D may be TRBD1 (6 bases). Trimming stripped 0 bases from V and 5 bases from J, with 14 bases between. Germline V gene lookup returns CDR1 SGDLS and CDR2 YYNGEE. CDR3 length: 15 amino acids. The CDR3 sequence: CASSVETGITYGYTF. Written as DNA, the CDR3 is TGTGCCAGCAGCGTAGAAACAGGGATTACGTATGGCTACACCTTC.

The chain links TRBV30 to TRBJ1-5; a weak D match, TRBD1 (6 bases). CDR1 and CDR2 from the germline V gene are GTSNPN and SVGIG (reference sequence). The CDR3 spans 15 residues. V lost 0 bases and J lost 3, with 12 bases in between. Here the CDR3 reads CAWSVGGVSNQPQHF. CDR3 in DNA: TGTGCCTGGAGTGTAGGGGGTGTTTCCAATCAGCCCCAGCATTTT.

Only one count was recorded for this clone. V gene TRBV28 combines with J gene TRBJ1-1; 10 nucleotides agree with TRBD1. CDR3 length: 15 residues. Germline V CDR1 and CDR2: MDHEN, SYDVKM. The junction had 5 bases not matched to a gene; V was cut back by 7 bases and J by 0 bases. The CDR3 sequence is CASKRQGAMNTEAFF. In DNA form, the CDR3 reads TGTGCCAGCAAAAGACAGGGGGCAATGAACACTGAAGCTTTCTTT.

The CDR3 here is CAISEGETQYF. Here the CDR3 DNA reads TGTGCCATCAGTGAGGGAGAGACCCAGTACTTC. The rearrangement links TRBV10-3 to TRBJ2-5; D not resolved. Germline CDR1 reads ENHRY; CDR2 reads SYGVKD. This CDR3 comprises 11 residues. V lost 2 bases and J 4 bases, leaving 2 bases between the germline ends.

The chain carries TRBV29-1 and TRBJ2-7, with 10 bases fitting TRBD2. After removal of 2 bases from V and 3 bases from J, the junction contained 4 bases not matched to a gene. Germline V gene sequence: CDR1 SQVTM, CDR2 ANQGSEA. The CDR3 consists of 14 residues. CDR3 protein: CSVETSGKNYEQYF. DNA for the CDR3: TGCAGCGTTGAAACTAGCGGGAAGAACTACGAGCAGTACTTC.

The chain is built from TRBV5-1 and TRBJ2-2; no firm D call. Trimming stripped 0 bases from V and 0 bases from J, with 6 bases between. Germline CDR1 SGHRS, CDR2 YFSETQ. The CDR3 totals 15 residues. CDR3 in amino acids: CASSLGSANTGELFF. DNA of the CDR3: TGCGCCAGCAGCTTGGGGTCGGCGAACACCGGGGAGCTGTTTTTT.

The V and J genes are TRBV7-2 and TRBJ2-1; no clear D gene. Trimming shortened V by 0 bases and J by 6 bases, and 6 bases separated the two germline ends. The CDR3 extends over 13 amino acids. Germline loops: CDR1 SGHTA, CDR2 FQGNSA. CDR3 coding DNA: TGTGCCAGCAGCTTAGCCACTGCCAATGAGCAGTTCTTC. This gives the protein CASSLATANEQFF.

In DNA form, the CDR3 reads TGTGCCAGCAGTTTCCGGATGACGAATCAGCCCCAGCATTTT. It translates to CASSFRMTNQPQHF. The rearrangement joins TRBV27 to TRBJ1-5, with no clear D. The CDR3 totals 14 residues. V was shortened by 3 bases and J by 4 bases, with 10 bases between the two germline ends. Germline assignment: CDR1 MNHEY and CDR2 SMNVEV (reference sequence).

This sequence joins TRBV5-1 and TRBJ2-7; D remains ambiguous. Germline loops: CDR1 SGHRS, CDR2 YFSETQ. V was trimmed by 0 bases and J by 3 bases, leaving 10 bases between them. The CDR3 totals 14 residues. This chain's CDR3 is CASSLDAVSYEQYF. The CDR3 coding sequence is TGCGCCAGCAGCTTGGACGCCGTAAGCTACGAGCAGTACTTC.

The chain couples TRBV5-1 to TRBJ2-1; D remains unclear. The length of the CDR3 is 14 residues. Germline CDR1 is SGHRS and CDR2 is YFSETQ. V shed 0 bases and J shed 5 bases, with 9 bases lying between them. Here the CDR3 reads CASSLAGLNNEQFF. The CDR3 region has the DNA TGCGCCAGCAGCTTGGCAGGCTTGAACAATGAGCAGTTCTTC.

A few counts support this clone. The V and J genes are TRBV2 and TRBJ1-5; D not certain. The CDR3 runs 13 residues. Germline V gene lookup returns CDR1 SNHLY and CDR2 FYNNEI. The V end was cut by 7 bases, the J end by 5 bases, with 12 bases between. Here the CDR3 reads CASKFYSDQPQHF. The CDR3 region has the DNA TGTGCCAGCAAGTTTTATTCGGATCAGCCCCAGCATTTT.